This TCR beta chain was profiled in a study of cytomegalovirus exposure and HLA in healthy donors. The CDR3 is 17 amino acids. After removal of 3 bases from V and 7 bases from J, the junction contained 8 bases not matched to a gene. In germline, CDR1 is SGHTA, CDR2 FQGNSA. TCRdb's copy holds only in-frame clones and misses some; the assay was immunoSEQ multiplex PCR. The sample consists of 140,000 to 150,000 clones, about 94% of them appearing once. The V and J genes are TRBV7-2 and TRBJ2-1; TRBD2 aligns across 14 bases. Material for sequencing was PBMCs. This sequence originates from a man aged 18 to 30 in good health and CMV-seropositive. In DNA form, the CDR3 reads TGTGCCAGCAGCTTTTCGGCCAGGACTAGCGGGGGGAATGAGCAGTTCTTC. Amino acid sequence: CASSFSARTSGGNEQFF.